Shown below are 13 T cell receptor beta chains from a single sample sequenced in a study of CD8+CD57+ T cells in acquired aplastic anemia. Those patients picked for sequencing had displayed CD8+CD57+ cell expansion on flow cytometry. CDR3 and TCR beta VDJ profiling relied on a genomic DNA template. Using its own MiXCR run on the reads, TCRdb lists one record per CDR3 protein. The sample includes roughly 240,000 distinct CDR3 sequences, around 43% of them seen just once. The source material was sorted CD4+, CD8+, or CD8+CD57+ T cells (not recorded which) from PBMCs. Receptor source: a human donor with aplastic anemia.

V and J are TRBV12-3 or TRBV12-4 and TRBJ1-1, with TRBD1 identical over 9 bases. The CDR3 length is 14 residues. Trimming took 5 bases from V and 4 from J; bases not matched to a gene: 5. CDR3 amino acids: CASSPGTGSTEAFF. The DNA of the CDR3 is TGTGCCAGCAGTCCAGGGACAGGGAGCACTGAAGCTTTCTTT.

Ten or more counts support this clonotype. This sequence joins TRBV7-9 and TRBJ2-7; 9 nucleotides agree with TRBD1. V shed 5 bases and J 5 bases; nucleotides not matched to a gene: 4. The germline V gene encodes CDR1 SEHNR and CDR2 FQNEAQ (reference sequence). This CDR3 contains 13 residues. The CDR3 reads CASSTRDRDEQYF. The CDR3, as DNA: TGTGCCAGCAGCACGAGGGACAGGGACGAGCAGTACTTC.

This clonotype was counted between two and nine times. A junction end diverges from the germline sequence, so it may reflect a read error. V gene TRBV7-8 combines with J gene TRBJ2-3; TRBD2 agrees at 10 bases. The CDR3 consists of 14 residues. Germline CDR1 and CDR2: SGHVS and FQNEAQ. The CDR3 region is CASGNSGGADTQYF. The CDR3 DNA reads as TGCGCCAGCGGGAACAGCGGGGGGGCAGATACGCAGTATTTT.

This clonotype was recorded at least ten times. The DNA for the CDR3 is TGTGCCAGCAGCAGTTCAGGACAAAATAGCCCTGAAGCTTTCTTT. Translating it yields CASSSSGQNSPEAFF. The chain employs TRBV7-9 and TRBJ1-1; D perhaps matches TRBD1 (5 bases). The CDR3 is 15 residues long. Per the germline V gene, CDR1 is SEHNR and CDR2 is FQNEAQ (reference sequence). V gave up 5 bases and J gave up 6 bases, with 19 bases separating them.

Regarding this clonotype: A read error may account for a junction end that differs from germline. The CDR3 here is CSASSSGGLFF. The CDR3 region has the DNA TGCAGTGCCTCATCTAGCGGGGGGCTGTTTTTT. The chain carries TRBV20-1 and TRBJ2-2, with 10 bases matching TRBD2. The germline gives CDR1 DFQATT, CDR2 SNEGSKA (reference sequence). The CDR3 is made up of 11 amino acids.

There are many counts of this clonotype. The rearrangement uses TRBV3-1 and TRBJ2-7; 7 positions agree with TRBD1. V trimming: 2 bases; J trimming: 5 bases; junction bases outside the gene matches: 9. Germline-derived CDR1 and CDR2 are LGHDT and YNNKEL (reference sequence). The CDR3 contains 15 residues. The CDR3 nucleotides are TGTGCCAGCAGCCAATCGAGACAGGGTAGGGACGAGCAGTACTTC. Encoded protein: CASSQSRQGRDEQYF.

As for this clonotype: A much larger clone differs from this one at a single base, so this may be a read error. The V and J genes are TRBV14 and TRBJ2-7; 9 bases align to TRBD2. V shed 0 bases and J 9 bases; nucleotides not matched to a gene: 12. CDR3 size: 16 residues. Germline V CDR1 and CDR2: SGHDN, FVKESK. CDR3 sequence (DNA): TGTGCCAGCAGCCAAGATTTACGGACTAGCGATTCCGGGCAGTACTTC. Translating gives CASSQDLRTSDSGQYF.

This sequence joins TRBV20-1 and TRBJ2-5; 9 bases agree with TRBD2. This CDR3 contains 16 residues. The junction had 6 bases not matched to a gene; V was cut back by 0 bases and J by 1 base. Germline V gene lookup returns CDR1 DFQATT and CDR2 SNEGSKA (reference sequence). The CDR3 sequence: CSARDRASGIQETQYF. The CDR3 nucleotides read TGCAGTGCTAGAGATAGGGCTAGCGGGATCCAAGAGACCCAGTACTTC.

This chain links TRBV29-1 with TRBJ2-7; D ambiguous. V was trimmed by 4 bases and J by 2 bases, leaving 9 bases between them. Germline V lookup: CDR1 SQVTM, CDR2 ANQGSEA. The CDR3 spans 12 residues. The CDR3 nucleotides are TGCAGCGTTGCTCGTACACCCTACGAGCAGTACTTC. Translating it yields CSVARTPYEQYF.

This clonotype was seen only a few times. CDR3 nucleotide sequence: TGTGCCAGCAGCCAAGATACAGGGGGCCGGGAGACCCAGTACTTC. Its translation is CASSQDTGGRETQYF. The V call is TRBV3-1, the J call TRBJ2-5, with TRBD1 matching 9 bases. The germline gives CDR1 LGHDT, CDR2 YNNKEL (reference sequence). This CDR3 comprises 15 residues. The V segment lost 0 bases and the J segment 5 bases; nucleotides outside the gene matches: 4.

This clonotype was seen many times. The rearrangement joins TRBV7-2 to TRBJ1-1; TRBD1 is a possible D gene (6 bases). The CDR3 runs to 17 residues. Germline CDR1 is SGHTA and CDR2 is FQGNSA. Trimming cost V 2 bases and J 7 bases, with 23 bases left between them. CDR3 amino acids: CASSLSYPTGPNGEAFF. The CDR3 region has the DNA TGTGCCAGCAGCTTATCTTATCCTACAGGGCCGAACGGTGAAGCTTTCTTT. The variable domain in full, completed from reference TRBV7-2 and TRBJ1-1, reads GAGVSQSPSNKVTEKGKDVELRCDPISGHTALYWYRQSLGQGLEFLIYFQGNSAPDKSGLPSDRFSAERTGGSVSTLTIQRTQQEDSAVYLCASSLSYPTGPNGEAFFGQGTRLTVV.

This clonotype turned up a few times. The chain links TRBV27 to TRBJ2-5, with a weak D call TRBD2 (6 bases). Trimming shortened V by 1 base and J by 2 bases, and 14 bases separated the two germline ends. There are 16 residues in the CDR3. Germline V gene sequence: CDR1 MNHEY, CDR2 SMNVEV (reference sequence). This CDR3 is CASSLFRPSAQETQYF. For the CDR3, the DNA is TGTGCCAGCAGTTTATTCCGCCCTAGCGCACAAGAGACCCAGTACTTC.

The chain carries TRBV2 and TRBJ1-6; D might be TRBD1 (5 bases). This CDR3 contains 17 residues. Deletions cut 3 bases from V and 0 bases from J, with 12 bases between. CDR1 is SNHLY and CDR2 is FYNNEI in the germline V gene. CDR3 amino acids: CASSDGGFSSYNSPLHF. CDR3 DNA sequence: TGTGCCAGCAGTGACGGGGGTTTTAGCTCCTATAATTCACCCCTCCACTTT.